This T cell receptor beta chain derives from a study of cytomegalovirus exposure and HLA in healthy donors. This CDR3 contains 18 residues. Trimming removed 9 bases from V and 2 bases from J; junction bases left unmatched: 20. CDR1 MRHNA and CDR2 SNTAGT come from the germline V gene. About this clone: Antigen: not known.

The PCR ran on 60 Vbeta and 13 Jbeta primers. Libraries were prepared by immunoSEQ multiplex PCR; TCRdb keeps only in-frame clonotypes and omits some of them. This sample carries 150,000 to 200,000 clones, with 1% to 1.5% going to the ten biggest clones. Study-wide results and caveats: Reported results showed that the classifier diagnosed cytomegalovirus status with high specificity and sensitivity.

V gene TRBV6-4 combines with J gene TRBJ2-7, with 9 bases fitting TRBD1. This clonotype was sampled from an older woman in good health and CMV-seronegative. Sequencing was done on a sample of PBMCs. The CDR3 protein is CARPRTGDRESGPYEQYF. CDR3 DNA: TGTGCCAGGCCGCGGACAGGGGACAGGGAATCGGGACCCTACGAGCAGTACTTC.